One and the same sample provided the 24 T cell receptor beta chains below, sequenced in a study of human T cells and chemical hapten exposure. Stated time point: pre-sensitization, week 0. The treatment here: therapeutic diphenylcyclopropenone sensitization with weekly scalp DPC. TCRdb redid the calling of the RACE reads with MiXCR, one entry per CDR3 protein. The sample has approximately 260,000 distinct CDR3 sequences; 7.5% to 9% are singletons. Sample: whole blood, taken in connection with sensitization to the hapten diphenylcyclopropenone (DPC). Receptors originate from a woman aged 40-49 years with alopecia areata. Some clones in this sample may be carry-over from other donors' samples.

The chain carries TRBV7-9 and TRBJ2-5; 9 bases agree with TRBD2. The CDR3 runs 16 residues. The J segment lost 2 bases and the V segment lost 6 bases, leaving 10 bases of the junction unmatched. CDR1 is SEHNR and CDR2 is FQNEAQ in the germline V gene (reference sequence). This CDR3 reads CASSRRAGGPQETQYF. The CDR3 DNA sequence: TGTGCCAGCAGTAGGCGGGCGGGAGGGCCGCAAGAGACCCAGTACTTC.

The chain employs TRBV6-6 and TRBJ2-4; maybe TRBD2 (5 bases). CDR3 length equals 14 residues. Deletions cut 4 bases from V and 6 bases from J, with 13 bases between. Germline assignment: CDR1 MNHNY and CDR2 SVGAGI (reference sequence). The CDR3 sequence is CASSWGAERNIQYF. As DNA, the CDR3 is TGTGCCAGCAGTTGGGGAGCGGAGAGAAACATTCAGTACTTC.

This chain connects TRBV9 to TRBJ1-2, with D perhaps TRBD1 (6 bases). This CDR3 comprises 15 residues. Trimming shortened V by 1 base and J by 3 bases, and 13 bases separated the two germline ends. From germline, CDR1 is SGDLS and CDR2 YYNGEE. CDR3 protein: CASSVSTGSDYGYTF. Here the CDR3 DNA reads TGTGCCAGCAGCGTAAGCACAGGGTCCGACTATGGCTACACCTTC.

This clonotype was recorded many times. The chain employs TRBV12-3 or TRBV12-4 and TRBJ2-2; 7 nucleotides match TRBD2. The CDR3 sequence is 15 residues long. V shed 6 bases, J shed 5 bases, and the junction held 9 bases outside the gene matches. In DNA, the CDR3 is TGTGCCAGCAGACCCCCTAGCGGAGGGACCGGGGAGCTGTTTTTT. It specifies CASRPPSGGTGELFF.

The table lists this clonotype with many counts. The chain is built from TRBV7-8 and TRBJ1-5; D uncertain. Trimming shortened V by 5 bases and J by 6 bases, and 14 bases separated the two germline ends. Germline V gene data show CDR1 as SGHVS and CDR2 as FQNEAQ. The CDR3 is made up of 14 amino acids. The CDR3 DNA is TGTGCCAGCAGCGAAGGGAGGGTCGGTCAGCCCCAGCATTTT. Amino acid sequence: CASSEGRVGQPQHF.

This clonotype was seen only a few times. V and J are TRBV15 and TRBJ1-1, with no clear D. Per the germline V gene, CDR1 is LNHNV and CDR2 is YYDKDF (reference sequence). V dropped 0 bases and J dropped 2 bases, with 7 bases sitting between them. The CDR3 sequence is 14 residues long. DNA of the CDR3: TGTGCCACCAGCAGAGATTGGGCTAACACTGAAGCTTTCTTT. Translating it yields CATSRDWANTEAFF.

This clonotype was detected ten times or more. The V and J genes are TRBV20-1 and TRBJ2-1; tentatively, D is TRBD1 or TRBD2 (5 bases each). In germline, CDR1 is DFQATT, CDR2 SNEGSKA (reference sequence). The CDR3 has 16 amino acids. V lost 5 bases and J lost 1, with 18 bases in between. The CDR3 loop reads CSAPNRRDHSYNEQFF. CDR3 DNA sequence: TGCAGTGCTCCAAACCGCCGGGACCATTCCTACAATGAGCAGTTCTTC.

The table lists this clonotype with a few counts. The chain couples TRBV7-9 to TRBJ1-2; the match to TRBD1 covers 7 bases. Germline V gene lookup returns CDR1 SEHNR and CDR2 FQNEAQ (reference sequence). The CDR3 is made up of 15 amino acids. The V segment lost 1 base and the J segment 4 bases; nucleotides outside the gene matches: 6. CDR3 sequence: CASSLDVTGTYGYTF. The CDR3 nucleotides are TGTGCCAGCAGCTTAGATGTGACAGGGACCTATGGCTACACCTTC.

The chain carries TRBV3-1 and TRBJ1-1; tentative D call: TRBD1 (5 bases). V was shortened by 3 bases and J by 5 bases, with 10 bases between the two germline ends. This CDR3 has 13 residues. The germline V gene encodes CDR1 LGHDT and CDR2 YNNKEL (reference sequence). The CDR3, as DNA: TGTGCCAGCAGCCATCGGGGGGTAACTGAAGCTTTCTTT. Its translation: CASSHRGVTEAFF.

A few counts support this clonotype. The genes are TRBV7-2 and TRBJ2-5, with TRBD1 identical over 11 bases. CDR3 length equals 15 residues. The junction had 4 bases not matched to a gene; V was cut back by 2 bases and J by 5 bases. CDR1 is SGHTA and CDR2 is FQGNSA in the germline V gene. The CDR3 reads CASSLYGTGGETQYF. The CDR3 nucleotides read TGTGCCAGCAGCTTATATGGGACAGGGGGTGAGACCCAGTACTTC.

This clonotype has more than one count but fewer than ten. As DNA, the CDR3 is TGTGCCAGCAGCAAGGACCCCGGCACTTCACCCCTCCACTTT. Translation: CASSKDPGTSPLHF. The chain uses TRBV9 and TRBJ1-6; D gene uncertain. Deletions cut 4 bases from V and 9 bases from J, with 14 bases between. Germline lookup yields CDR1 SGDLS and CDR2 YYNGEE. The CDR3 covers 14 residues.

This clonotype was seen more than once but under ten times. V and J are TRBV12-3 or TRBV12-4 and TRBJ1-2; D not certain. The CDR3 has 14 amino acids. Between the trimmed V and J ends, which lost 3 bases and 8 bases, there was a span of 16 bases. CDR3 sequence reads: CASSLSFSLEGYTF. The CDR3 DNA is TGTGCCAGCAGTTTGAGTTTCTCCCTAGAGGGCTACACCTTC.

This sequence joins TRBV7-8 and TRBJ2-2, with 7 positions matching TRBD2. This CDR3 comprises 15 residues. Germline CDR1 is SGHVS and CDR2 is FQNEAQ. The J segment lost 8 bases and the V segment lost 4 bases, leaving 10 bases of the junction unmatched. This CDR3 reads CASSWGGREAGELFF. The CDR3 coding sequence is TGTGCCAGCAGCTGGGGCGGGAGAGAGGCAGGGGAGCTGTTTTTT.

V and J are TRBV30 and TRBJ2-1, with a weak D call TRBD2 (5 bases). The CDR3 runs to 13 residues. V was clipped by 5 bases and J by 9 bases, with 17 bases between them. In germline, CDR1 is GTSNPN, CDR2 SVGIG (reference sequence). The CDR3: CAWASSLDGEQFF. CDR3 DNA: TGTGCCTGGGCCTCCTCACTAGACGGTGAGCAGTTCTTC.

This clonotype was found many times. This rearrangement joins TRBV7-9 to TRBJ2-1; 13 bases are a match to TRBD2. The CDR3 extends over 14 amino acids. J gave up 15 bases and V 5 bases, and 10 bases lay outside the gene matches. Looked up from germline, CDR1 is SEHNR and CDR2 is FQNEAQ (reference sequence). The CDR3 nucleotides are TGTGCCAGCAGCAGCGGACTAGCGGGAGTAGGTTCGTTCTTC. Translation: CASSSGLAGVGSFF.

This clonotype has a count of ten or more. This chain connects TRBV28 to TRBJ2-7, with D uncertain. The ends were cut back, 6 bases at V and 0 bases at J, with 15 bases in the middle. Germline V gene lookup returns CDR1 MDHEN and CDR2 SYDVKM. This CDR3 comprises 15 residues. In nucleotides, the CDR3 is TGTGCCAGCAGCCCTCCGGTTAAGAGCTCCTACGAGCAGTACTTC. Protein sequence: CASSPPVKSSYEQYF. The full variable domain, completed using reference TRBV28 and TRBJ2-7, is DVKVTQSSRYLVKRTGEKVFLECVQDMDHENMFWYRQDPGLGLRLIYFSYDVKMKEKGDIPEGYSVSREKKERFSLILESASTNQTSMYLCASSPPVKSSYEQYFGPGTRLTVT.

The chain employs TRBV27 and TRBJ2-7, with D tentatively TRBD1 (5 bases). The CDR3 is 13 amino acids. Trimming stripped 5 bases from V and 3 bases from J, with 11 bases between. CDR1 MNHEY and CDR2 SMNVEV come from the germline V gene (reference sequence). CDR3 sequence (DNA): TGTGCCAGCAGTAGTAGCCAGGGCTACGAGCAGTACTTC. This gives the protein CASSSSQGYEQYF.

This clonotype has just a few counts. The chain carries TRBV20-1 and TRBJ1-6; possible D gene TRBD1, 6 bases. The CDR3 spans 14 residues. Looked up from germline, CDR1 is DFQATT and CDR2 is SNEGSKA (reference sequence). The ends were cut back, 6 bases at V and 6 bases at J, with 15 bases in the middle. CDR3 amino acids: CSAARDIPNSPLHF. The CDR3 nucleotides are TGCAGTGCCGCCCGGGACATTCCTAATTCACCCCTCCACTTT.

CDR3 in DNA: TGTGCCAGCAGCCCAAGCGGGACAGGGGGCACTGAAGCTTTCTTT. Its protein is CASSPSGTGGTEAFF. This chain links TRBV7-9 with TRBJ1-1, with 11 bases that match TRBD1. The germline V gene has CDR1 SEHNR and CDR2 FQNEAQ (reference sequence). The length of the CDR3 is 15 residues. Trimming cost V 5 bases and J 4 bases; bases outside gene matches: 6. Full variable domain (remainder filled in from reference TRBV7-9 and TRBJ1-1): DTGVSQNPRHKITKRGQNVTFRCDPISEHNRLYWYRQTLGQGPEFLTYFQNEAQLEKSRLLSDRFSAERPKGSFSTLEIQRTEQGDSAMYLCASSPSGTGGTEAFFGQGTRLTVV.

In this sample, this clonotype turned up a few times. The chain couples TRBV5-1 to TRBJ2-3; D perhaps matches TRBD1 (5 bases). Germline values: CDR1 SGHRS, CDR2 YFSETQ. This CDR3 is built from 13 residues. The V end was cut by 5 bases, the J end by 0 bases, with 7 bases between. The CDR3 sequence: CASRDISTDTQYF. For the CDR3, the DNA is TGCGCCAGCAGGGACATTAGCACAGATACGCAGTATTTT.

Of note for this clonotype: A much larger clone differs from this one at a single base, so this may be a read error. The chain links TRBV18 to TRBJ2-2; D unresolved. CDR3 size: 14 residues. From germline, CDR1 is KGHSH and CDR2 LQKENI. This CDR3 is CASPPSGNTGELFF. The CDR3 DNA reads as TGTGCCAGCCCACCATCTGGGAACACCGGGGAGCTGTTTTTT. Combining the CDR3 with reference TRBV18 and TRBJ2-2 gives the whole variable domain NAGVMQNPRHLVRRRGQEARLRCSPMKGHSHVYWYRQLPEEGLKFMVYLQKENIIDESGMPKERFSAEFPKEGPSILRIQQVVRGDSAAYFCASPPSGNTGELFFGEGSRLTVL.

This chain uses TRBV6-2 or TRBV6-3 with TRBJ1-2, with 9 bases that match TRBD1. In germline, CDR1 is MNHEY, CDR2 SVGEGT. The CDR3 is 14 amino acids. The junction had 4 bases not matched to a gene; V was cut back by 7 bases and J by 1 base. The CDR3 region is CASILTGGNYGYTF. CDR3 nucleotide sequence: TGTGCCAGCATCCTGACAGGGGGTAACTATGGCTACACCTTC.

This chain uses TRBV6-5 with TRBJ1-1; 8 bases agree with TRBD1. This CDR3 is built from 15 residues. V was clipped by 2 bases and J by 1 base; unmatched bases: 3. CDR1 and CDR2 from the germline V gene are MNHEY and SVGAGI. This chain's CDR3 is CASSYDRGPNTEAFF. CDR3 in DNA: TGTGCCAGCAGTTACGACAGGGGACCGAACACTGAAGCTTTCTTT.

The V call is TRBV12-3 or TRBV12-4, the J call TRBJ1-5; 9 bases are a match to TRBD1. This CDR3 has 14 amino acids. The V and J ends lost 6 bases and 4 bases, in that order; junction bases with no gene match: 4. For the CDR3, the DNA is TGTGCCAGCAGGAACAGGGGGCGAAATCAGCCCCAGCATTTT. It codes for CASRNRGRNQPQHF.